This section outlines one TCR beta chain sequence together with its context. No antigen is known for it. CDR1 and CDR2 (germline): SGHKS, YYEKEE (reference sequence). The trim removed 3 bases at V and 4 bases at J, leaving 4 bases unmatched. This CDR3 contains 15 residues. This sample stems from a study of OX40 agonist ivuxolimab in advanced cancers. Study background: The diagnoses of dose-escalation patients were hepatocellular carcinoma, melanoma, renal cell or head and neck cancer. Study-wide results and limits: Compared with CD4+, CD8+ T cells on average had more expanded clones.

Only in-frame clones appear in the TCRdb table, and some are missing; sequencing was by immunoSEQ multiplex PCR. The table lists about 77,000 clones, around 83% of them singletons. The investigators sampled blood at baseline, at cycle 4 day 1, and at cycle 7 day 1. Sequenced here: CD4+ or CD8+ T cells sorted from blood, sampled in a trial of the OX40 agonist ivuxolimab. The chain uses TRBV5-5 and TRBJ1-4; 9 bases are shared with TRBD1. This clonotype was obtained from an adult with an advanced solid tumor such as melanoma, head and neck, liver or kidney cancer. In DNA form, the CDR3 reads TGTGCCAGCAGCTCCCGGGACAGGGTTAATGAAAAACTGTTTTTT. Amino acid sequence: CASSSRDRVNEKLFF.